These 29 T cell receptor beta chains were sequenced from one sample in a study of tumor and adjacent non-tumor tissue in lung cancer. TCRbeta libraries were built with three rounds of nested PCR, modified from ARM-PCR. TCRdb re-called the multiplex PCR reads through MiXCR, storing one row per CDR3 protein. Counted here are over 130,000 distinct CDR3 sequences, approximately 66% occurring once; the ten biggest clones make up roughly 18%. No cell sorting was done before RNA was extracted from the tissue. Sequencing was carried out using lung tumor tissue. These receptors came from a man in his sixties with small cell lung cancer.

This clonotype was counted a single time. CDR3 in DNA: TGTGCCAGCAGTTACTCGCCTAGCAGGCTATCCTACAATGAGCAGTTCTTC. It is translated as CASSYSPSRLSYNEQFF. The chain carries TRBV6-5 and TRBJ2-1; possible D gene TRBD2, 5 bases. This CDR3 contains 17 residues. Trimming removed 0 bases from V and 1 base from J, with 13 bases in between. Germline loops: CDR1 MNHEY, CDR2 SVGAGI.

V usage is TRBV6-2 or TRBV6-3 and J usage is TRBJ2-7, with TRBD2 identical over 7 bases. Germline assignment: CDR1 MNHEY and CDR2 SVGEGT. The junction had 7 bases not matched to a gene; V was cut back by 2 bases and J by 9 bases. This CDR3 has 13 residues. The CDR3 DNA follows: TGTGCCAGCAGTTACCCTCGGACTAGGCGGCAGTACTTC. This gives the protein CASSYPRTRRQYF.

By sample share, this clonotype is medium-sized. This chain uses TRBV6-6 with TRBJ2-5; a possible D gene is TRBD2 (5 bases). In germline, CDR1 is MNHNY, CDR2 SVGAGI (reference sequence). The CDR3 is made up of 12 amino acids. Deletions cut 11 bases from V and 5 bases from J, with 15 bases between. The CDR3 reads CASGGAVETQYF. The CDR3 DNA follows: TGTGCCTCCGGAGGAGCGGTGGAGACCCAGTACTTC.

Regarding this clonotype: An end of the junction differs from the germline gene, which may be a read error. The chain joins TRBV29-1 to TRBJ2-5, with 9 nucleotides matching TRBD1. Germline-derived CDR1 and CDR2 are SQVTM and ANQGSEA. CDR3 length: 13 amino acids. The CDR3 sequence: CSVEAGQGGTQYF. The CDR3 DNA reads TGCAGCGTTGAAGCGGGACAGGGAGGGACCCAGTATTTC.

This clonotype has more than one count but fewer than ten. The chain employs TRBV12-3 or TRBV12-4 and TRBJ1-2, with unresolved D. V shed 3 bases and J shed 7 bases, with 12 bases lying between them. The CDR3 contains 13 residues. CDR3 protein: CASSLGRERGYTF. CDR3 coding DNA: TGTGCCAGCAGTTTGGGGAGGGAGCGTGGCTACACCTTC.

A remark on this clonotype: This may arise from a read error, as a much more abundant clone is one base away. Since no conserved phenylalanine or tryptophan closes the CDR3, a read error is the likely cause. This chain connects TRBV6-2 or TRBV6-3 to TRBJ2-5; 8 bases are a match to TRBD2. The CDR3 is 13 residues long. After removal of 6 bases from V and 5 bases from J, the junction contained 5 bases not matched to a gene. The germline V gene encodes CDR1 MNHEY and CDR2 SVGEGT. The CDR3 DNA reads as TGTGCCAGCAGAGGTAGCGGGACGGAGACCCAGTACATC. Translation gives CASRGSGTETQYI.

This clonotype was counted at least ten times. The rearrangement joins TRBV20-1 to TRBJ2-1, with 7 bases fitting TRBD2. CDR1 is DFQATT, CDR2 SNEGSKA, per germline (reference sequence). The CDR3 has 15 residues. J lost 7 bases, V lost 3 bases, and 12 bases had no gene match. CDR3 bases: TGCAGTGCTAGGGTCTCATCGGGAGGAGGGAATGAGCAGTTCTTC. It codes for CSARVSSGGGNEQFF.

On this clonotype itself: A much larger clonotype is one base distant, so this may be a read error. The CDR3 carries no conserved terminal phenylalanine or tryptophan, so it likely arises from a read error. The rearrangement links TRBV12-3 or TRBV12-4 to TRBJ2-1; 12 nucleotides match TRBD2. The CDR3 sequence is 15 residues long. Trimming took 7 bases from V and 4 from J; bases not matched to a gene: 5. CDR3 amino acids: CASKTSGGRYNEQFV. CDR3 in DNA: TGTGCCAGCAAGACTAGCGGGGGACGATACAATGAGCAGTTCGTC.

As for this clonotype: The conserved phenylalanine or tryptophan is not found at the CDR3 terminus, so this likely reflects a read error. The chain links TRBV12-3 or TRBV12-4 to TRBJ2-7; 7 bases align to TRBD2. This CDR3 contains 14 residues. V lost 6 bases and J lost 6; bases outside the gene matches: 11. The chain's CDR3 is CASRASGRSFEQYL. CDR3 DNA: TGTGCCAGCAGGGCTAGCGGCAGGAGCTTCGAGCAGTACTTG.

This chain uses TRBV5-6 with TRBJ2-1; 10 bases fit TRBD2. After removal of 4 bases from V and 4 bases from J, the junction contained 11 bases not matched to a gene. The CDR3 covers 17 residues. CDR1 SGHDT and CDR2 YYEEEE come from the germline V gene. CDR3: CASSRRKTSGSYNEQFF. CDR3 in DNA: TGTGCCAGCAGCAGACGGAAGACTAGCGGGTCGTACAATGAGCAGTTCTTC.

There are many counts of this clonotype. The chain uses TRBV5-1 and TRBJ2-3; perhaps TRBD1 as D (5 bases). The CDR3 totals 16 residues. The V gene lost 1 base and the J gene lost 1 base, with 13 bases spanning the gap. Germline V lookup: CDR1 SGHRS, CDR2 YFSETQ. CDR3 nucleotide sequence: TGCGCCAGCAGCTTGCGGACGGCCAGGGGCACAGATACGCAGTATTTT. Translated: CASSLRTARGTDTQYF. Full variable domain (outside the CDR3, taken from reference TRBV5-1 and TRBJ2-3): KAGVTQTPRYLIKTRGQQVTLSCSPISGHRSVSWYQQTPGQGLQFLFEYFSETQRNKGNFPGRFSGRQFSNSRSEMNVSTLELGDSALYLCASSLRTARGTDTQYFGPGTRLTVL.

This clonotype was counted between two and nine times. Possible read error: a much larger clone is one base away. The CDR3: CASSPATGGMKTQYF. CDR3 nucleotides: TGCGCCAGCAGTCCGGCCACAGGCGGGATGAAGACCCAGTACTTC. The V gene is TRBV4-1, the J gene TRBJ2-5; D perhaps matches TRBD2 (6 bases). This CDR3 contains 15 residues. Per the germline V gene, CDR1 is MGHRA and CDR2 is YSYEKL. Between the trimmed V and J ends, which lost 6 bases and 6 bases, there was a span of 20 bases.

The rearrangement joins TRBV10-1 to TRBJ2-7; D is perhaps TRBD2 (6 bases). V dropped 3 bases and J dropped 8 bases, with 17 bases sitting between them. The CDR3 has 14 amino acids. Germline assignment: CDR1 WNHNN and CDR2 SYGVQD (reference sequence). CDR3 DNA: TGCGCCAGCAGTGACGGAGGGAGCCATAACAAGCAGTACGTC. Its protein is CASSDGGSHNKQYV.

With respect to this clonotype: The junction does not match germline at one end; this may be a read error. The rearrangement uses TRBV5-1 and TRBJ1-2, with D tentatively TRBD1 (6 bases). The germline CDR1 and CDR2 sequences are SGHRS and YFSETQ. The length of the CDR3 is 16 residues. This CDR3 reads CASSFSAGAIFYGYIF. The CDR3, as DNA: TGCGCCAGCAGCTTTTCCGCAGGGGCAATTTTCTATGGCTACATCTTC.

As concerns this clonotype: The CDR3 does not close with the conserved phenylalanine or tryptophan, likely indicating a read error. This sequence joins TRBV6-2 or TRBV6-3 and TRBJ2-4; 7 bases agree with TRBD2. The CDR3 totals 14 residues. The V and J ends lost 7 bases and 4 bases, in that order; junction bases with no gene match: 7. The germline V gene encodes CDR1 MNHEY and CDR2 SVGEGT. CDR3: CASKGSGRKNIQYS. The CDR3 region has the DNA TGTGCCAGCAAGGGTAGCGGGCGGAAAAACATTCAGTACTCC.

About this clonotype: Germline is not matched at one junction end, which may reflect a read error. The chain employs TRBV12-3 or TRBV12-4 and TRBJ2-1; 11 bases match TRBD2. This CDR3 contains 15 residues. CDR3 nucleotides: TGTTCCAGCAGTCAGACTAGCGGGATCTACAATGAGCAGTTCTTC. The encoded protein is CSSSQTSGIYNEQFF.

This clonotype was seen only once. Mismatch with germline at one junction end may stem from a read error. The chain combines TRBV11-2 with TRBJ2-1; D not resolved. Germline V gene lookup returns CDR1 SGHAT and CDR2 FQNNGV. The CDR3 sequence is 15 residues long. The chain's CDR3 is CANSLEMGFNNEQSF. The CDR3 bases are TGTGCCAACAGCTTAGAGATGGGGTTTAACAATGAGCAGTCCTTC.

Turning to this clonotype: A clone one base away is much larger, so this may be a read error. The gene calls are TRBV29-1 and TRBJ2-7; the D is unclear. Per germline, CDR1 SQVTM and CDR2 ANQGSEA. Trimming took 7 bases from V and 3 from J, leaving 10 bases between them. CDR3 length equals 11 residues. CDR3 region: CSGSKGYEQYF. The CDR3 nucleotides read TGCAGCGGAAGCAAGGGCTACGAGCAGTACTTC.

The CDR3: CTALPTNGRIGEQFF. The DNA for the CDR3 is TGCACAGCTCTTCCGACTAACGGGAGGATCGGTGAGCAGTTCTTC. The chain is built from TRBV20-1 and TRBJ2-1; the match to TRBD2 covers 7 bases. Germline V gives CDR1 DFQATT, CDR2 SNEGSKA (reference sequence). This CDR3 contains 15 residues.

The V and J genes are TRBV20-1 and TRBJ2-3; TRBD2 aligns across 8 bases. This CDR3 spans 14 amino acids. Looked up from germline, CDR1 is DFQATT and CDR2 is SNEGSKA (reference sequence). As DNA, the CDR3 is TGCATTGCACGTTCTAGCGGGAGCACAGATACGCAGTATTTT. Translating it yields CIARSSGSTDTQYF.

As regards this clonotype: With a much larger clone just one base away, this may be a read error. Because it lacks the conserved phenylalanine or tryptophan at the end, this CDR3 is likely a read error. This sequence joins TRBV20-1 and TRBJ2-5; D is perhaps TRBD2 (6 bases). In germline, CDR1 is DFQATT, CDR2 SNEGSKA (reference sequence). Between the trimmed V and J ends, which lost 6 bases and 1 base, there was a span of 15 bases. The CDR3 is 14 amino acids. In DNA, the CDR3 is TGCAGTGCCCTCTCATTAGCGGCCCAAGAGACCCAGTACTTA. Translated: CSALSLAAQETQYL.

At least ten counts were recorded for this clonotype. The gene calls are TRBV6-2 or TRBV6-3 and TRBJ2-7, with TRBD2 matching over 8 bases. After removal of 6 bases from V and 1 base from J, the junction contained 8 bases not matched to a gene. Germline CDR1 MNHEY, CDR2 SVGEGT. This CDR3 spans 15 amino acids. The CDR3: CASRSAGVRSYEQYF. CDR3 nucleotides: TGTGCCAGCAGATCAGCGGGAGTGAGATCCTACGAGCAGTACTTC.

The gene calls are TRBV30 and TRBJ2-1; no clear D gene. CDR1 and CDR2 (germline): GTSNPN, SVGIG (reference sequence). V lost 7 bases to trimming and J lost 6 bases, with 1 base between them. The CDR3 has 8 amino acids. CDR3 sequence (DNA): TGTGCCTTCAATGAGCAGTTCTTC. Encoded protein: CAFNEQFF.

This clonotype showed up just a few times. The rearrangement links TRBV6-1 to TRBJ2-1, with 9 nucleotides matching TRBD2. J gave up 4 bases and V 4 bases, and 2 bases lay outside the gene matches. This CDR3 contains 14 residues. Germline-derived CDR1 and CDR2 are MNHNS and SASEGT. This chain's CDR3 is CASSGAGGYNEQFF. CDR3 DNA sequence: TGTGCCAGCAGTGGGGCGGGAGGGTACAATGAGCAGTTCTTC.

For this clonotype: A much bigger clone sits one base away, suggesting this may be a read error. The CDR3 sequence: CASSSQGAQYF. The CDR3 nucleotides are TGTGCCAGCAGTTCACAGGGCGCGCAGTACTTC. V is TRBV28 and J is TRBJ2-7; tentative D call: TRBD1 (6 bases). The length of the CDR3 is 11 residues. Germline V gene lookup returns CDR1 MDHEN and CDR2 SYDVKM. Trimming took off 4 bases at V and 9 bases at J, with 10 bases between the two ends.

The V gene is TRBV5-4, the J gene TRBJ2-5, with 7 bases matching TRBD1. The CDR3 runs to 14 residues. Germline values: CDR1 SGHNT, CDR2 YYREEE (reference sequence). V shed 1 base and J 2 bases; nucleotides not matched to a gene: 2. The CDR3 sequence: CASSLNRGQETQYF. The CDR3 bases are TGTGCCAGCAGCTTGAACAGGGGTCAAGAGACCCAGTACTTC.

This clonotype was counted ten times or more. The rearrangement links TRBV5-6 to TRBJ2-7; D could derive from TRBD1 or TRBD2 (6 bases each). V shed 1 base and J shed 4 bases, with 9 bases lying between them. Germline V CDR1 and CDR2: SGHDT, YYEEEE. The CDR3 is 13 residues long. The CDR3 region has the DNA TGTGCCAGCAGCTTGACGGGGGCTTACGAGCAGTACGTC. This translates into CASSLTGAYEQYV.

This clonotype was counted a single time. The rearrangement joins TRBV7-8 to TRBJ2-7, with D tentatively TRBD1 (6 bases). CDR1 SGHVS and CDR2 FQNEAQ come from the germline V gene. V was clipped by 5 bases and J by 2 bases, with 13 bases between them. CDR3 length equals 14 residues. In DNA form, the CDR3 reads TGTGCCAGCAGCCTAGATACAGGGACCTACGAGCAGTACGTC. Residues: CASSLDTGTYEQYV.

The J gene is TRBJ2-5, the V gene TRBV5-4; D is perhaps TRBD1 (6 bases). The CDR3 sequence is 15 residues long. The ends were cut back, 3 bases at V and 0 bases at J, with 12 bases in the middle. Looked up from germline, CDR1 is SGHNT and CDR2 is YYREEE (reference sequence). The CDR3 sequence: CASSSRTAHQETQYF. The CDR3 region has the DNA TGTGCCAGCAGCTCGCGGACAGCCCACCAAGAGACCCAGTACTTC. The variable domain in full, completed from reference TRBV5-4 and TRBJ2-5, reads ETGVTQSPTHLIKTRGQQVTLRCSSQSGHNTVSWYQQALGQGPQFIFQYYREEENGRGNFPPRFSGLQFPNYSSELNVNALELDDSALYLCASSSRTAHQETQYFGPGTRLLVL.